The present T cell receptor (beta chain) was sequenced within a study of beta chain features in type 1 diabetes. Study at large: Cells sorted and examined across all samples totaled 90 million to 120 million.

The table lists this clone with a few counts. Germline values: CDR1 MGHDK, CDR2 SYGVNS. The CDR3 is 15 amino acids. V gave up 1 base and J gave up 2 bases, with 10 bases separating them. As every portion of the isolated RNA was reverse transcribed, the sequencing read expressed TCRB transcripts. About 3.4 million reads on average were seen across naive, central memory and regulatory T cell samples. TCRdb's copy holds only in-frame clones and misses some; the assay was immunoSEQ multiplex PCR. This sample has over 700,000 clones, with about a sixth found just once. Sorting with CD45RO/CCR7/CD25/CD127/CD95/CD27 yielded naive, central memory, regulatory and stem-like memory CD4+ cells.

The receptor was isolated from a young woman in good health. The chain has TRBV25-1 and TRBJ2-3; no clear D. Sequencing used naive CD4+ T cells from blood. The CDR3 sequence: CASSEWVSHTDTQYF. The CDR3 DNA reads TGTGCCAGCAGTGAATGGGTCAGCCACACAGATACGCAGTATTTT.